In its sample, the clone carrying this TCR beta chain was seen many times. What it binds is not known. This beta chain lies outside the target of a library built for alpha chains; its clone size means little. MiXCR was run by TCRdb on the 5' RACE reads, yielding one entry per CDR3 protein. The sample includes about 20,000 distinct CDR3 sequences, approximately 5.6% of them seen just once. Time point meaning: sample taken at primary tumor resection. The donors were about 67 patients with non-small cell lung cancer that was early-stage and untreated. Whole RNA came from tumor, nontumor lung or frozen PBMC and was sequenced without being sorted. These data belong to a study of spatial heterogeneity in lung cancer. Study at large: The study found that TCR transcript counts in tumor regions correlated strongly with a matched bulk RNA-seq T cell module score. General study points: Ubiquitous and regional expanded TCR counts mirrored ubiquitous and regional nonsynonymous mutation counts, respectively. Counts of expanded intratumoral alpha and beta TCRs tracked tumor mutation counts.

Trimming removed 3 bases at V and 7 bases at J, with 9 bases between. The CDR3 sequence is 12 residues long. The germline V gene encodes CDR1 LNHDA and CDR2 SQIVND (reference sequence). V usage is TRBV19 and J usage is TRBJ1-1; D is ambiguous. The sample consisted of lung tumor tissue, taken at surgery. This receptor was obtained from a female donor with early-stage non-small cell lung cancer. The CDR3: CASSMVGSEAFF. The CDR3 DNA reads TGTGCCAGTAGTATGGTGGGGAGTGAAGCTTTCTTT.